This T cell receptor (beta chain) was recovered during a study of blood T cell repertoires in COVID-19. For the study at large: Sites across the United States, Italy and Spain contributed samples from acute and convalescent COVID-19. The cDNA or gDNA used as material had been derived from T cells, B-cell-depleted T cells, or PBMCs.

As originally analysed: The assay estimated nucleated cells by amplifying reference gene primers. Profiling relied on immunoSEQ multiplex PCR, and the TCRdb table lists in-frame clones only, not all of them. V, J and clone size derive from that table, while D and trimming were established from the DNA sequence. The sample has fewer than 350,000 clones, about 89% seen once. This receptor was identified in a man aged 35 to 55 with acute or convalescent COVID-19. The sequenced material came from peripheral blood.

CDR3 amino acids: CASSQDAETQYF. For the CDR3, the DNA is TGTGCCAGCAGCCAAGATGCGGAGACCCAGTACTTC. The chain is built from TRBV3-1 (or the pseudogene TRBV3-2) and TRBJ2-5; D gene unclear. This CDR3 comprises 12 residues. V lost 0 bases, J lost 5 bases, and 4 bases lay in between. Germline CDR1 is LGHDT and CDR2 is YNNKEL (reference sequence).